A selection of T cell receptor beta chains follows, all from one sample in a study of T cell responses to AZD1222 COVID-19 vaccine. Assay used: immunoSEQ multiplex PCR; TCRdb lists only in-frame clones, some missing. The sample shows 95,000 to 150,000 clones, around 91% of them seen only once. This specimen consisted of peripheral blood, obtained on day 0 of AZD1222 vaccination. These receptors came from an adult in good health. The CDR3 runs from the conserved cysteine through the conserved F or W. D genes are given only for firm matches. Part of the rows lack a size; the others show once, few, many or a class for expanded clones.

D: -; V: TRBV7-2; J: TRBJ2-5; size: medium-sized; CDR3: CASSFWAVIQETQYF; DNA: TGTGCCAGCAGCTTTTGGGCCGTGATCCAAGAGACCCAGTACTTC
D: -; V: TRBV18; J: TRBJ1-4; size: -; CDR3: CASSPGQRNLNEKLFF; DNA: TGTGCCAGCTCACCAGGCCAGCGGAACCTCAATGAAAAACTGTTTTTT
D: -; V: TRBV28; J: TRBJ1-5; size: -; CDR3: CASSPGGQPQHF; DNA: TGTGCCAGCAGCCCAGGTGGTCAGCCCCAGCATTTT
D: -; V: TRBV5-8; J: TRBJ1-1; size: few; CDR3: CASSLTGWEGAEAFF; DNA: TGTGCCAGCAGCTTGACCGGGTGGGAGGGCGCTGAAGCTTTCTTT
D: TRBD1; V: TRBV2; J: TRBJ2-2; size: -; CDR3: CASSYRGPTGGELFF; DNA: TGTGCCAGCAGCTACAGGGGGCCCACCGGCGGGGAGCTGTTTTTT
D: TRBD1; V: TRBV18; J: TRBJ1-4; size: -; CDR3: CASSPGQVTEKLFF; DNA: TGTGCCAGCTCACCGGGACAGGTTACCGAAAAACTGTTTTTT
D: TRBD2; V: TRBV6-2/TRBV6-3; J: TRBJ2-5; size: -; CDR3: CASSPSGGETQYF; DNA: TGTGCCAGCAGTCCGTCGGGGGGAGAGACCCAGTACTTC
D: -; V: TRBV12-3/TRBV12-4; J: TRBJ1-1; size: -; CDR3: CASSLVGDTEAFF; DNA: TGTGCCAGCAGTTTAGTTGGGGACACTGAAGCTTTCTTT
D: TRBD2; V: TRBV30; J: TRBJ2-5; size: -; CDR3: CAWGTGTSEETQYF; DNA: TGTGCCTGGGGGACCGGGACTAGCGAAGAGACCCAGTACTTC
D: -; V: TRBV6-5; J: TRBJ1-3; size: -; CDR3: CASRYGNTIYF; DNA: TGTGCCAGCCGCTATGGAAACACCATATATTTT
D: -; V: TRBV28; J: TRBJ1-4; size: -; CDR3: CASSLVRPSERFF; DNA: TGTGCCAGCAGTTTGGTTCGGCCCTCGGAGCGGTTTTTT
D: -; V: TRBV7-2; J: TRBJ1-3; size: once; CDR3: CASSLVGQTTGNTIYF; DNA: TGTGCCAGCAGCTTAGTTGGCCAGACTACTGGAAACACCATATATTTT
D: -; V: TRBV19; J: TRBJ1-2; size: -; CDR3: CASSTVLGYTF; DNA: TGTGCCAGTAGTACAGTTTTAGGCTACACCTTC
D: -; V: TRBV7-8; J: TRBJ2-5; size: -; CDR3: CASSRKGMEYQETQYF; DNA: TGTGCCAGCAGCCGGAAGGGAATGGAGTACCAAGAGACCCAGTACTTC
D: -; V: TRBV5-1; J: TRBJ2-3; size: -; CDR3: CASSLGDIPGGDTQYF; DNA: TGCGCCAGCAGCTTGGGGGACATCCCCGGAGGAGATACGCAGTATTTT
D: -; V: TRBV5-1; J: TRBJ2-5; size: -; CDR3: CASSLVRGETQYF; DNA: TGCGCCAGCAGCTTGGTCCGGGGGGAGACCCAGTACTTC
D: -; V: TRBV3-1/TRBV3-2; J: TRBJ1-5; size: -; CDR3: CASSQGEGQPQHF; DNA: TGTGCCAGCAGCCAAGGGGAGGGTCAGCCCCAGCATTTT
D: -; V: TRBV28; J: TRBJ2-2; size: -; CDR3: CASVFMNTGELFF; DNA: TGTGCCAGCGTCTTCATGAACACCGGGGAGCTGTTTTTT
D: TRBD1; V: TRBV15; J: TRBJ1-4; size: -; CDR3: CATSRGIGTGVEKLFF; DNA: TGTGCCACCAGCAGAGGCATCGGGACAGGGGTTGAAAAACTGTTTTTT